The sequence of this T cell receptor (beta chain) was determined in a study of OX40 agonist ivuxolimab in advanced cancers. Across the whole study: Patients received the agonistic anti-OX40 (CD134) antibody ivuxolimab.

Profiled with immunoSEQ multiplex PCR; TCRdb holds only in-frame clones, not every one. In the table there are 23,000 or so clones, 78% of which are singletons. CDR1 and CDR2 from the germline V gene are SGHAT and FQDESV (reference sequence). The ends lost 4 bases at V and 9 bases at J; junction bases unmatched: 4. The CDR3 runs to 12 residues. This specimen was CD4+ or CD8+ T cells sorted from blood, taken in a trial of the OX40 agonist ivuxolimab. This clonotype was sampled from an adult with an advanced solid tumor such as melanoma, head and neck, liver or kidney cancer. This sequence joins TRBV11-1 and TRBJ2-3; 7 bases fit TRBD1. The CDR3 sequence is CASSSQGVTQYF. The CDR3 DNA reads TGTGCCAGCAGCTCCCAGGGGGTCACGCAGTATTTT. Together with reference TRBV11-1 and TRBJ2-3, the CDR3 gives the full variable domain: EAEVAQSPRYKITEKSQAVAFWCDPISGHATLYWYRQILGQGPELLVQFQDESVVDDSQLPKDRFSAERLKGVDSTLKIQPAELGDSAMYLCASSSQGVTQYFGPGTRLTVL.